Below are 19 T cell receptor beta chains sequenced from a single sample in a study of T cell repertoires and HLA-DP antigens. These receptors have no identified antigens. The protocol was immunoSEQ multiplex PCR, while the TCRdb copy is restricted to in-frame clones and leaves out a portion. The table includes some 89,000 clones, about 89% detected once. Source material: CD4+ T cells from PBMCs. These receptors all come from a man aged 45-65 years in good health and CMV-seronegative.

The rearrangement joins TRBV6-6 to TRBJ1-1; no definite D call. The CDR3 totals 13 residues. Germline V gene sequence: CDR1 MNHNY, CDR2 SVGAGI (reference sequence). V lost 5 bases to trimming and J lost 2 bases, with 9 bases between them. The chain's CDR3 is CASSLKGNTEAFF. The CDR3 bases are TGTGCCAGCAGTCTGAAGGGAAACACTGAAGCTTTCTTT.

The chain employs TRBV18 and TRBJ2-5; D is unresolved. The CDR3 has 12 amino acids. CDR1 and CDR2 from the germline V gene are KGHSH and LQKENI. V was cut by 2 bases and J by 3 bases, with 4 bases left in between. CDR3 in DNA: TGTGCCAGCTCACCAACAGAAGAGACCCAGTACTTC. Amino acid sequence: CASSPTEETQYF.

This clone occurred a few times. The J gene is TRBJ1-2, the V gene TRBV27, with 9 bases that match TRBD1. The CDR3 extends over 15 amino acids. Germline V CDR1 and CDR2: MNHEY, SMNVEV (reference sequence). J was trimmed by 8 bases and V by 5 bases; bases with no gene match: 12. CDR3 bases: TGTGCCAGCAGTCCCCGTGGACAGGGGAGATGGGGCTACACCTTC. Its protein is CASSPRGQGRWGYTF.

CDR3 sequence reads: CAISPRAGNTIYF. The CDR3, as DNA: TGTGCCATATCCCCTAGGGCTGGAAACACCATATATTTT. This rearrangement joins TRBV6-5 to TRBJ1-3, with no clear D. Germline lookup yields CDR1 MNHEY and CDR2 SVGAGI. Trimming took 10 bases from V and 2 from J, leaving 12 bases between them. This CDR3 region has 13 residues.

V gene TRBV6-1 combines with J gene TRBJ1-5; a weak D match, TRBD1 (5 bases). V lost 4 bases and J lost 4, with 11 bases in between. The length of the CDR3 is 14 residues. CDR1 MNHNS and CDR2 SASEGT come from the germline V gene. The chain's CDR3 is CASSGRGPNQPQHF. CDR3 bases: TGTGCCAGCAGTGGGCGGGGACCAAATCAGCCCCAGCATTTT.

The V and J genes are TRBV28 and TRBJ1-5; the match to TRBD1 covers 8 bases. The germline CDR1 and CDR2 sequences are MDHEN and SYDVKM. After removal of 6 bases from V and 5 bases from J, the junction contained 6 bases not matched to a gene. This CDR3 spans 14 amino acids. CDR3 amino acids: CASRLQGVDQPQHF. The CDR3 nucleotides read TGTGCCAGCAGATTACAGGGGGTAGATCAGCCCCAGCATTTT. Full variable domain (remainder filled in from reference TRBV28 and TRBJ1-5): DVKVTQSSRYLVKRTGEKVFLECVQDMDHENMFWYRQDPGLGLRLIYFSYDVKMKEKGDIPEGYSVSREKKERFSLILESASTNQTSMYLCASRLQGVDQPQHFGDGTRLSIL.

V usage is TRBV7-2 and J usage is TRBJ2-5; the D gene is possibly TRBD2 (6 bases). Trimming cost V 5 bases and J 0 bases, with 16 bases left between them. The CDR3 is made up of 16 amino acids. In germline, CDR1 is SGHTA, CDR2 FQGNSA. The CDR3 region is CASSPGGLPYQETQYF. For the CDR3, the DNA is TGTGCCAGCAGCCCTGGGGGACTCCCGTACCAAGAGACCCAGTACTTC.

The chain employs TRBV5-4 and TRBJ2-1, with 12 bases identical to TRBD2. V lost 1 base, J lost 9 bases, and 11 bases stayed unmatched. Germline CDR1 and CDR2: SGHNT and YYREEE (reference sequence). The CDR3 contains 17 residues. CDR3 residues: CASSLPRASGGAGEQFF. In DNA, the CDR3 is TGTGCCAGCAGCTTGCCCCGGGCTAGCGGGGGGGCCGGTGAGCAGTTCTTC.

The CDR3 loop is CASSDRGEPNTEAFF. The CDR3, as DNA: TGTGCCAGCAGTGACCGAGGTGAACCGAACACTGAAGCTTTCTTT. The V and J genes are TRBV6-1 and TRBJ1-1; D uncertain. The germline V gene has CDR1 MNHNS and CDR2 SASEGT. Trimming stripped 3 bases from V and 1 base from J, with 12 bases between. The CDR3 has 15 amino acids.

The rearrangement links TRBV7-2 to TRBJ2-7; 7 bases agree with TRBD2. Unmatched junction bases numbered 9, after V lost 4 bases and J lost 0 bases. CDR3 size: 16 residues. The germline V gene encodes CDR1 SGHTA and CDR2 FQGNSA. CDR3 region: CASSSRFSGYSYEQYF. CDR3 nucleotide sequence: TGTGCCAGCAGCTCTCGTTTTAGCGGGTACTCCTACGAGCAGTACTTC.

The chain carries TRBV7-9 and TRBJ2-3; 14 nucleotides line up with TRBD2. CDR1 and CDR2 from the germline V gene are SEHNR and FQNEAQ (reference sequence). This CDR3 region has 15 residues. Trimming at V came to 5 bases and at J to 4 bases, leaving 2 bases not matched to a gene. The CDR3 here is CASSRGLAGADTQYF. The CDR3 DNA sequence: TGTGCCAGCAGCCGGGGACTAGCGGGAGCAGATACGCAGTATTTT.

This chain connects TRBV10-1 to TRBJ2-3; D gene ambiguous. Trimming shortened V by 0 bases and J by 5 bases, and 9 bases separated the two germline ends. The germline V gene encodes CDR1 WNHNN and CDR2 SYGVQD (reference sequence). This CDR3 is 14 amino acids long. CDR3 in amino acids: CASSESTAGDTQYF. The DNA of the CDR3 is TGCGCCAGCAGTGAGTCGACCGCAGGAGATACGCAGTATTTT.

The chain combines TRBV29-1 with TRBJ2-3; TRBD2 aligns across 7 bases. CDR3 length: 12 amino acids. Germline-derived CDR1 and CDR2 are SQVTM and ANQGSEA. The trim removed 6 bases at V and 3 bases at J, leaving 3 bases unmatched. The CDR3 DNA sequence: TGCAGCGTCGCACTAGCGACAGATACGCAGTATTTT. It translates to CSVALATDTQYF.

V usage is TRBV10-2 and J usage is TRBJ1-6, with D possibly matching TRBD1 (5 bases). V lost 8 bases and J lost 4, with 9 bases in between. This CDR3 spans 13 amino acids. Germline-derived CDR1 and CDR2 are WSHSY and SAAADI. Here the CDR3 reads CASGTDYNSPLHF. The CDR3 DNA reads as TGCGCCAGCGGGACGGATTATAATTCACCCCTCCACTTT.

The chain uses TRBV5-1 and TRBJ2-1; TRBD2 aligns across 15 bases. From germline, CDR1 is SGHRS and CDR2 YFSETQ. This CDR3 is built from 20 residues. V was clipped by 0 bases and J by 5 bases; unmatched bases: 12. CDR3 coding DNA: TGCGCCAGCAGCTTGGAAAAAGGGACTAGCGGGGGGCCTACGGACAATGAGCAGTTCTTC. It codes for CASSLEKGTSGGPTDNEQFF.

The chain's CDR3 is CATLWANTDTQYF. CDR3 coding DNA: TGTGCCACCCTATGGGCTAACACAGATACGCAGTATTTT. J is TRBJ2-3 and V is TRBV28; D not resolved. The V end was cut by 10 bases, the J end by 2 bases, with 13 bases between. This CDR3 has 13 amino acids. Germline V gene sequence: CDR1 MDHEN, CDR2 SYDVKM.

J is TRBJ1-2 and V is TRBV28, with no clear D. This CDR3 spans 11 amino acids. Trimming left V 8 bases short and J 2 bases short, with 6 bases between. CDR1 and CDR2 from the germline V gene are MDHEN and SYDVKM. Here the CDR3 reads CASGINYGYTF. The CDR3 region has the DNA TGTGCCAGCGGGATCAACTATGGCTACACCTTC.

V and J are TRBV4-3 and TRBJ1-1; no clear D gene. The germline V gene has CDR1 LGHNA and CDR2 YSLEER. CDR3 length: 16 residues. Between the trimmed V and J ends, which lost 0 bases and 1 base, there was a span of 12 bases. Here the CDR3 reads CASSQDIREANTEAFF. CDR3 coding DNA: TGCGCCAGCAGCCAAGATATCCGAGAAGCGAACACTGAAGCTTTCTTT.

The chain joins TRBV25-1 to TRBJ1-4; D gene unclear. Trimming stripped 6 bases from V and 10 bases from J, with 12 bases between. Germline assignment: CDR1 MGHDK and CDR2 SYGVNS. The length of the CDR3 is 12 residues. CDR3 in DNA: TGTGCCAGCAGGGACGGAGGAGGAAAACTGTTTTTT. Encoded protein: CASRDGGGKLFF.